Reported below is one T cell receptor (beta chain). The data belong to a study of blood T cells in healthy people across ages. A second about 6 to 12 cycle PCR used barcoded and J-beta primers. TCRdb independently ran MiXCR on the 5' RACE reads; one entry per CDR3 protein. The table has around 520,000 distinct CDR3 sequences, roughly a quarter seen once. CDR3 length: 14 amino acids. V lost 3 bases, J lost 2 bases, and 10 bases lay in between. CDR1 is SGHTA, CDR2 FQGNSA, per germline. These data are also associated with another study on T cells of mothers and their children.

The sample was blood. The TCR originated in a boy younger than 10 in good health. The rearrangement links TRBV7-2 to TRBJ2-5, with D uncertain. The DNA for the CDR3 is TGTGCCAGCAGCTTCGGTAGGAGACAAGAGACCCAGTACTTC. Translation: CASSFGRRQETQYF.